This T cell receptor (beta chain) is from a study of T cell responses to AZD1222 COVID-19 vaccine (dated by TCRdb to the early 2020s). For the wider study: Because spike-specific TCR depth and breadth did not differ between the two schedules, AZD1222 recipients who got a second dose at roughly 4 weeks were pooled with those who got a second dose at roughly 12 weeks. A total of 240 or so trial participants underwent TCR sequencing, of whom around 210 had received two doses of AZD1222 and 26 had received two doses of the MenACWY control vaccine. Trial participants were enrolled by age into 18-55, 56-69 and 70-plus year subgroups, with about 150, 27 and 61 TCR-sequenced participants respectively.

The germline V gene yields SQVTM for CDR1 and ANQGSEA for CDR2. From the cysteine through the phenylalanine, the CDR3 covers 15 amino acids. Only the CDR3 DNA stays, 45 bases, in frame from base 1. Ends trimmed: V by 6 bases, J by 3 bases; bases unmatched to a gene: 8. The investigation overall reported the following: Vaccine-associated CD4 TCRs spanned the whole spike protein, with dominant responses in regions 160-218 and 743-854. Conclusions about previously exposed vaccinees were limited because only six or seven AZD1222 recipients were SARS-CoV-2 seropositive at baseline. Participants were mostly white British, with more females than males. The authors suggested clonal diversity may have been underestimated. After two AZD1222 doses, spike-specific TCR breadth and depth were significantly higher than at day 0 and than in MenACWY recipients. Reportedly, almost half of the unique spike-specific TCRs recognized epitopes lying outside the regions that are mutated in the B.1.351 and B.1.1.7 variants. Because no day 14 peak-response samples were available, repertoires were characterized only after the peak T cell response. In the small 56-69-year group, the increase in depth fell short of significance, most likely because of low power.

Concerning this clone: Its antigen is still unknown. No clone much larger than this one lies a single base away; base qualities are absent.

The CDR3 regions of human TCRbeta chains were analyzed by immunosequencing. On the study's bioinformatics: TCRs in the repertoires were compared against a reference library of SARS-CoV-2-specific TCRs that had been generated with the MIRA antigen-specificity platform. Breadth meant the fraction of unique TCRs that were SARS-CoV-2-associated, whereas depth meant the fraction of total T cells that were SARS-CoV-2-associated. Using the MIRA data, each spike-specific TCR was mapped to the spike region that the TCR reacts to and placed in a CD4 or CD8 class. Log10-transformed breadth and depth values were compared by one-way ANOVA with Sidak's multiple comparisons tests. Entries here come from immuneACCESS through TCRdb and include only in-frame sequences with V and J called. Some clones fail to appear in such tables; in the studies checked, an unresolved V gene covers under half of the shortfall, and the cause of the remainder is unknown. V and J calls and clone size are given by that table; D and trimming were obtained from the DNA. For this sample the table gives about 79,000 clones, of which 80% were detected only once. 20% to 25% of the sample belongs to the ten largest clones.

What this sample's time point label stands for: baseline before first vaccination. Vaccinee samples were obtained from the UK trials COV001 and COV002, which included a single-blind randomized controlled phase 2/3 trial of AZD1222 (ChAdOx1 nCoV-19) in healthy adults. For TCRbeta chain sequencing, PBMC samples were collected from trial participants at day 0 and at day 28 after the second dose. This sequence was found in an adult in good health. The chain was built from TRBV29-1 and TRBJ2-5, with TRBD2 matching 12 junction bases. The sample here was peripheral blood, taken on day 0 of AZD1222 vaccination. CDR3 loop: CSVYPGLAGKETQYF. The DNA sequence follows: TGCAGCGTCTACCCAGGACTAGCGGGGAAAGAGACCCAGTACTTC.